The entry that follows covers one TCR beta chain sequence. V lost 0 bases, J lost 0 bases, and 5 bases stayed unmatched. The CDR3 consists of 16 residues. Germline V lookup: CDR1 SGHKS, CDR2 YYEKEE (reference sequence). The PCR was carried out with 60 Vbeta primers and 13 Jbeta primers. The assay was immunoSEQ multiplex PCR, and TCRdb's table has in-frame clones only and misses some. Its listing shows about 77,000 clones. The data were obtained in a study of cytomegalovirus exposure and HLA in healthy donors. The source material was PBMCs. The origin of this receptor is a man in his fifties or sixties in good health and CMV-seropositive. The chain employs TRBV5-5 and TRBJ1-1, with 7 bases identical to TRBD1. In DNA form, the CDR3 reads TGTGCCAGCAGCTTGGGAGGGGGCGCGATGAACACTGAAGCTTTCTTT. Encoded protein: CASSLGGGAMNTEAFF.